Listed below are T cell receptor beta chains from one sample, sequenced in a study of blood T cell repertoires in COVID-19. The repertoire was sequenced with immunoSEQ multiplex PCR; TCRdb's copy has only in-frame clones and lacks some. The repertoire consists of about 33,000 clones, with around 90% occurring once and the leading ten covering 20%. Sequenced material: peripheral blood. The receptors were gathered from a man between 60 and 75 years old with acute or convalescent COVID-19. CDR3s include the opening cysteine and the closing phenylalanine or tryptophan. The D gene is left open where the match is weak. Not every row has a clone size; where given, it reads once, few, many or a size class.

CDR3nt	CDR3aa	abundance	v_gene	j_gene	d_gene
TGTGCCAGCAGTCCCCCATCGACTAGCTCCTACGAGCAGTACTTC	CASSPPSTSSYEQYF	.	TRBV27	TRBJ2-7	.
TGTGCCAGCAGTTTAAGGCTCGGGACAGGGGACACTGAAGCTTTCTTT	CASSLRLGTGDTEAFF	once	TRBV28	TRBJ1-1	TRBD1
TGTGCTAGCAGCTTAGGTTCCCACTACAATGAGCAGTTCTTC	CASSLGSHYNEQFF	.	TRBV7-7	TRBJ2-1	.
TGTGCCAGCAGCTTTCAGCAGAGGGGCGCGATAGCGGGAGGGCCAAGTAATGAGCAGTTCTTC	CASSFQQRGAIAGGPSNEQFF	.	TRBV13	TRBJ2-1	TRBD2
TGTGCCAGCAGGGAGGCTCATTCACCCCTCCACTTT	CASREAHSPLHF	.	TRBV27	TRBJ1-6	.
TGTGCCAGCAGCCCCTCCCGGAGCATGAACACTGAAGCTTTCTTT	CASSPSRSMNTEAFF	.	TRBV14	TRBJ1-1	.
TGCGCCAGCAGCTTGGATGGGCCAAGAGGGTACACTGAAGCTTTCTTT	CASSLDGPRGYTEAFF	.	TRBV5-1	TRBJ1-1	.
TGTGCCAGCAGCTTGGGCCACGGGGGGCGGGCAGATACGCAGTATTTT	CASSLGHGGRADTQYF	.	TRBV5-4	TRBJ2-3	.
TGTGCCAGCAGTGGTAGACTAGTCACAGATACGCAGTATTTT	CASSGRLVTDTQYF	once	TRBV2	TRBJ2-3	.
TGTGCCAGCAGTGCCTTGGTTCGCTCGCTAGCGACAGATACGCAGTATTTT	CASSALVRSLATDTQYF	.	TRBV6-1	TRBJ2-3	.
TGTGCTAGCAGCCCCACAACAGGGGAGCGGTACAATGAGCAGTTCTTC	CASSPTTGERYNEQFF	.	TRBV7-7	TRBJ2-1	TRBD1
TGTGCCAGCAGCGATGACACAGGGGGGAACTATGGCTACACCTTC	CASSDDTGGNYGYTF	.	TRBV5-6	TRBJ1-2	TRBD1
TGTGCCATCAGCCCTCTTACTAGCGGGTTAAACACCGGGGAGCTGTTTTTT	CAISPLTSGLNTGELFF	.	TRBV10-3	TRBJ2-2	TRBD2
TGCGCCAGCTCTGAGCTTCCCAACACTGAAGCTTTCTTT	CASSELPNTEAFF	.	TRBV5-1	TRBJ1-1	.
TGTGCCGCCTCGATTAGCGACTCCTACGAGCAGTACTTC	CAASISDSYEQYF	once	TRBV10-3	TRBJ2-7	.
TGTGCCAGCGTCATTTATACCCGGGACAGGGGTGAGACCCAGTACTTC	CASVIYTRDRGETQYF	.	TRBV5-5	TRBJ2-5	TRBD1
TGTGCCAGCAGTTCCGGGACTTTGGGGACCCAGTACTTC	CASSSGTLGTQYF	.	TRBV2	TRBJ2-5	.
TGTGCCAGCAGCTTAGCGCAGATTGGGGGCGCTGGAAACACCATATATTTT	CASSLAQIGGAGNTIYF	.	TRBV7-9	TRBJ1-3	.